This TCR beta chain is from a study of blood T cell repertoires in COVID-19. On the study more broadly: Donors in the United States, Italy and Spain gave samples during acute or convalescent COVID-19.

In the original processing: Researchers report that nucleated cell counts were estimated from reference gene primer amplification. Assay: immunoSEQ multiplex PCR; the TCRdb copy retains only in-frame clones and omits some. The V and J calls and clone size are taken from that table; D and trimming were inferred from the DNA. The sample yields about 140,000 clones, roughly 80% seen once. Sequencing used peripheral blood. This TCR came from a woman aged 60 to 75 with acute or convalescent COVID-19.

CDR3 residues: CASSTGLGLDEQYF. The CDR3, as DNA: TGTGCCAGCAGCACGGGACTAGGATTAGACGAGCAGTACTTC. The gene calls are TRBV7-2 and TRBJ2-7; 8 positions match TRBD2. This CDR3 contains 14 residues. The germline V gene encodes CDR1 SGHTA and CDR2 FQGNSA. V lost 5 bases to trimming and J lost 5 bases; unmatched junction nucleotides: 8.